Sequencing of this T cell receptor (beta chain) was carried out in a study of shared clonotypes between healthy human individuals. Profiling relied on immunoSEQ multiplex PCR, and the TCRdb table lists in-frame clones only, not all of them. The table has approximately 2.3 million clones, approximately 93% seen once. V was clipped by 4 bases and J by 2 bases; unmatched bases: 5. Germline V lookup: CDR1 GTSNPN, CDR2 SVGIG (reference sequence). The CDR3 runs 14 residues. The TCR was taken from a man aged 18 to 30 in good health. Some clones in this sample may be carry-over from other donors' samples. The genes are TRBV30 and TRBJ1-2, with 9 bases fitting TRBD1. The sequenced sample consisted of naive CD4+ T cells from PBMCs. Subset in this sample: CD45RA+ positively selected. CDR3 in amino acids: CAWNLGTGNYGYTF. The CDR3 DNA follows: TGTGCCTGGAACCTTGGGACAGGGAACTATGGCTACACCTTC.